This section outlines one TCR beta chain sequence together with its context. This CDR3 is built from 13 residues. J gave up 6 bases and V 0 bases, and 1 base lay outside the gene matches. Germline V gives CDR1 SSHAT, CDR2 FNYEAQ (reference sequence). This sample was included in a study of glioma-infiltrating T cells after dendritic cell vaccination. TCRdb's copy holds only in-frame clones and misses some; the assay was immunoSEQ multiplex PCR. The top ten hold approximately 15% of the sample, which has about 92,000 clones, more than 75% seen once. This specimen was blood, taken before dendritic cell vaccination. This chain joins TRBV7-7 and TRBJ1-1, with TRBD1 matching 7 bases. The source of this sequence is a human donor with glioblastoma. The CDR3 spells CASSLATGSEAFF. The CDR3 DNA reads as TGTGCCAGCAGCTTAGCGACAGGGTCTGAAGCTTTCTTT.